The subject of this entry is one T cell receptor (beta chain). The data originate from a study of blood T cell repertoires in COVID-19. Libraries were prepared by immunoSEQ multiplex PCR; TCRdb keeps only in-frame clonotypes and omits some of them. The top ten hold roughly 4.6% of the sample, which has roughly 100,000 clones, about 89% seen once. Germline CDR1 and CDR2: WSHSY and SAAADI. J was trimmed by 0 bases and V by 6 bases; bases with no gene match: 13. The CDR3 has 17 amino acids. Specimen: peripheral blood. The sequence was collected from a human donor in a cohort sampled during active COVID-19. This chain uses TRBV10-2 with TRBJ1-1; TRBD1 matches 7 bases. DNA for the CDR3: TGCGCCAGCAGGGGGGGACAGCGAGGGGGCTTGAACACTGAAGCTTTCTTT. Translation: CASRGGQRGGLNTEAFF.